A selection of T cell receptor beta chains follows, all from one sample in a study of T cells in Graves' hyperthyroidism and ophthalmopathy. TCRdb reanalysed the multiplex PCR reads using MiXCR and keeps one entry per CDR3 protein. The table records 610,000 or so distinct CDR3 sequences, around 42% of them present only once. Sequencing was carried out using peripheral blood or thyroid tissue (not recorded which). The source of these receptors is a young woman with Graves' hyperthyroidism. CDR3s include the opening cysteine and the closing phenylalanine or tryptophan. D genes are given only for firm matches. Clone size appears in some rows only: once, few, many, or a class for an expanded clone.

>-|TRBV6-5|TRBJ2-1|-
CASSSRDSPHEQFF
TGTGCCAGCAGTTCCCGGGACTCCCCGCACGAGCAGTTCTTC
>-|TRBV2|TRBJ1-5|-
CASRVGTSRTQPPHF
TGTGCCAGCAGAGTAGGGACTTCCCGCACTCAGCCCCCGCATTTT
>-|TRBV29-1|TRBJ1-2|many
CSVPRGYGYTF
TGCAGCGTTCCCCGGGGCTATGGCTACACCTTC
>-|TRBV24-1|TRBJ2-3|-
CATSDLGGEYTQYF
TGTGCCACCAGTGATTTAGGGGGAGAGTATACGCAGTATTTT
>-|TRBV19|TRBJ2-2|-
CASKSRENGGELFF
TGTGCCAGTAAGTCGCGGGAAAACGGCGGGGAGCTGTTTTTT
>-|TRBV7-9|TRBJ1-5|-
CASSLLGPNQPQHF
TGTGCCAGCAGCTTATTGGGGCCTAATCAGCCCCAGCATTTT
>-|TRBV6-5|TRBJ2-2|many
CASIGQNTGELFF
TGTGCCAGCATCGGGCAGAACACCGGGGAGCTGTTTTTT
>-|TRBV24-1|TRBJ2-2|many
CATSDFTGNTGELFF
TGTGCCACCAGTGATTTTACAGGGAACACCGGGGAGCTGTTTTTT
>-|TRBV30|TRBJ1-2|many
CAWSPGVNYGYTF
TGTGCCTGGAGTCCGGGGGTTAACTATGGCTACACCTTC
>-|TRBV10-3|TRBJ1-5|-
CAISGIGRNQPQHF
TGTGCCATCAGTGGTATCGGGCGCAATCAGCCCCAGCATTTT
>TRBD1|TRBV5-6|TRBJ1-3|-
CASSFGTGGLRDGNTIYF
TGTGCCAGCAGCTTTGGGACAGGGGGCCTTCGAGACGGAAACACCATATATTTT
>-|TRBV2|TRBJ1-2|many
CASTQIGTLYGYTF
TGTGCCAGCACTCAAATTGGGACGCTCTATGGCTACACCTTC
>-|TRBV7-3|TRBJ1-2|-
CASSHINRVYYGYTF
TGTGCCAGCAGCCACATAAACAGGGTATACTATGGCTACACCTTC